What follows are 25 T cell receptor beta chains derived from one specimen sequenced in a study of blood T cell repertoires in COVID-19. Sequencing used immunoSEQ multiplex PCR; TCRdb keeps in-frame clones, though not all of them. The sample has some 200,000 clones, around 90% seen once. Sequenced sample: PBMCs or T cells enriched from blood (not recorded which). The receptors were gathered from a young man with acute COVID-19.

The chain is built from TRBV24-1 and TRBJ1-5, with 8 bases that match TRBD1. The junction had 1 base not matched to a gene; V was cut back by 3 bases and J by 4 bases. The CDR3 is 14 residues long. The germline CDR1 and CDR2 sequences are KGHDR and SFDVKD. CDR3 sequence reads: CATSDTGGNQPQHF. The CDR3 bases are TGTGCCACCAGTGATACAGGGGGGAATCAGCCCCAGCATTTT.

V usage is TRBV19 and J usage is TRBJ2-1; 10 bases fit TRBD2. Germline V gene data show CDR1 as LNHDA and CDR2 as SQIVND (reference sequence). The J segment lost 3 bases and the V segment lost 4 bases, leaving 3 bases of the junction unmatched. The CDR3 loop spans 15 amino acids. This chain's CDR3 is CASSTSGSLYNEQFF. As DNA, the CDR3 is TGTGCCAGTAGTACTAGCGGGAGTCTCTACAATGAGCAGTTCTTC.

V is TRBV4-1 and J is TRBJ2-3, with TRBD1 matching 7 bases. This CDR3 region has 15 residues. Germline CDR1 reads MGHRA; CDR2 reads YSYEKL. The junction had 5 bases not matched to a gene; V was cut back by 3 bases and J by 2 bases. The CDR3, as DNA: TGCGCCAGCAGCCATACCGGGACAGACACAGATACGCAGTATTTT. Translated, it gives CASSHTGTDTDTQYF.

The rearrangement links TRBV29-1 to TRBJ1-2; D uncertain. The CDR3 spans 13 residues. Germline values: CDR1 SQVTM, CDR2 ANQGSEA. The V and J ends lost 4 bases and 8 bases respectively, with 17 bases between them. CDR3 sequence (DNA): TGCAGCGTTGTAGGTCTATCAACGCGGGGCTACACCTTC. This encodes CSVVGLSTRGYTF.

The V call is TRBV5-1, the J call TRBJ1-6, with a weak D call TRBD1 (6 bases). The ends were cut back, 4 bases at V and 7 bases at J, with 15 bases in the middle. Germline CDR1 is SGHRS and CDR2 is YFSETQ. The CDR3 is 15 amino acids. The CDR3 loop is CASSVQGSLNSPLHF. Written as DNA, the CDR3 is TGCGCCAGCAGCGTACAGGGTTCCCTCAATTCACCCCTCCACTTT.

The V call is TRBV18, the J call TRBJ2-1, with 13 nucleotides matching TRBD2. V lost 3 bases and J lost 8; bases outside the gene matches: 1. The CDR3 covers 14 residues. The germline V gene has CDR1 KGHSH and CDR2 LQKENI. CDR3 protein: CASSPGLAGDEQFF. CDR3 DNA: TGTGCCAGCTCACCCGGACTAGCGGGAGATGAGCAGTTCTTC.

This chain links TRBV7-2 with TRBJ1-2, with 9 bases aligning to TRBD1. With V trimmed by 1 base and J by 4 bases, 7 bases remained unmatched. The CDR3 runs to 16 residues. The germline CDR1 and CDR2 sequences are SGHTA and FQGNSA. CDR3 amino acids: CASSLVGTGNSYGYTF. CDR3 bases: TGTGCCAGCAGCTTAGTAGGGACAGGGAACAGCTATGGCTACACCTTC.

The J gene is TRBJ2-1, the V gene TRBV4-2; TRBD2 might be the D (6 bases). Germline V lookup: CDR1 LGHNA, CDR2 YNFKEQ. The CDR3 has 16 residues. The V end was cut by 3 bases, the J end by 3 bases, with 15 bases between. CDR3 in amino acids: CASSQSVGSRYNEQFF. The CDR3 DNA reads as TGTGCCAGCAGCCAGTCGGTCGGGAGTCGCTACAATGAGCAGTTCTTC.

CDR3 amino acids: CASNITGYGNTIYF. The CDR3 nucleotides read TGTGCCAGCAATATAACAGGGTATGGAAACACCATATATTTT. The chain employs TRBV6-5 and TRBJ1-3; tentative D call: TRBD1 (6 bases). Looked up from germline, CDR1 is MNHEY and CDR2 is SVGAGI. Trimming removed 7 bases at V and 3 bases at J, with 13 bases between. The CDR3 length is 14 residues.

This rearrangement joins TRBV18 to TRBJ1-3, with D unclear. The CDR3 is made up of 17 amino acids. Germline V CDR1 and CDR2: KGHSH, LQKENI. V lost 0 bases and J lost 2, with 14 bases in between. CDR3 protein: CASSPPWAEWAGNTIYF. The CDR3 DNA follows: TGTGCCAGCTCACCACCCTGGGCAGAATGGGCTGGAAACACCATATATTTT.

The rearrangement joins TRBV20-1 to TRBJ2-1; 12 nucleotides match TRBD2. The V segment lost 5 bases and the J segment 10 bases; nucleotides outside the gene matches: 6. Germline assignment: CDR1 DFQATT and CDR2 SNEGSKA (reference sequence). The CDR3 extends over 13 amino acids. The CDR3 sequence is CSAGGLAGFEQFF. CDR3 nucleotides: TGCAGTGCTGGTGGACTAGCGGGATTCGAGCAGTTCTTC.

The chain carries TRBV2 and TRBJ1-6, with TRBD1 matching over 9 bases. The length of the CDR3 is 17 residues. Germline lookup yields CDR1 SNHLY and CDR2 FYNNEI. J lost 7 bases, V lost 3 bases, and 10 bases had no gene match. The CDR3 DNA reads as TGTGCCAGCAGTGATGAGCTCGTCGGGACAGGGAATTCACCCCTCCACTTT. Encoded protein: CASSDELVGTGNSPLHF.

V is TRBV19 and J is TRBJ1-1, with D perhaps matching TRBD1 (6 bases). V shed 8 bases and J shed 4 bases, with 17 bases lying between them. This CDR3 is built from 14 residues. The germline CDR1 and CDR2 sequences are LNHDA and SQIVND (reference sequence). The CDR3 DNA reads TGTGCCAGTTGGAGTCTGGGGGCGATCACTGAAGCTTTCTTT. Translated: CASWSLGAITEAFF.

V usage is TRBV2 and J usage is TRBJ2-5, with 7 bases identical to TRBD1. This CDR3 has 14 amino acids. Germline lookup yields CDR1 SNHLY and CDR2 FYNNEI. V shed 5 bases, J shed 3 bases, and the junction held 6 bases outside the gene matches. CDR3 region: CASSIGQAEETQYF. CDR3 nucleotide sequence: TGTGCCAGCAGTATCGGACAGGCCGAAGAGACCCAGTACTTC. Complete variable domain (other parts from reference TRBV2 and TRBJ2-5): EPEVTQTPSHQVTQMGQEVILRCVPISNHLYFYWYRQILGQKVEFLVSFYNNEISEKSEIFDDQFSVERPDGSNFTLKIRSTKLEDSAMYFCASSIGQAEETQYFGPGTRLLVL.

V gene TRBV30 combines with J gene TRBJ2-3; 10 bases are shared with TRBD2. The V gene's germline CDR1 is GTSNPN and CDR2 SVGIG (reference sequence). This CDR3 has 16 residues. V shed 4 bases and J 0 bases; nucleotides not matched to a gene: 7. CDR3 protein: CAWTGTSATSTDTQYF. CDR3 bases: TGTGCCTGGACCGGGACTAGCGCCACTAGCACAGATACGCAGTATTTT.

The chain joins TRBV7-3 to TRBJ2-1; 11 bases are shared with TRBD2. The V segment lost 1 base and the J segment 10 bases; nucleotides outside the gene matches: 15. The CDR3 runs 18 residues. Germline CDR1 is SGHTA and CDR2 is FQGTGA. CDR3 region: CASSLRASGTSGQREQFF. Here the CDR3 DNA reads TGTGCCAGCAGCTTAAGGGCTTCCGGGACTAGCGGACAGAGAGAGCAGTTCTTC.

This chain connects TRBV5-6 to TRBJ1-2; D remains unclear. CDR1 SGHDT and CDR2 YYEEEE come from the germline V gene. This CDR3 is 14 amino acids long. Trimming left V 0 bases short and J 1 base short, with 7 bases between. CDR3 sequence (DNA): TGTGCCAGCAGCTTGGTCGGGGTTAACTATGGCTACACCTTC. Translated, it gives CASSLVGVNYGYTF.

This clone came up many times. V usage is TRBV6-5 and J usage is TRBJ2-2; D is ambiguous. The CDR3 runs 13 residues. Trimming took off 7 bases at V and 5 bases at J, with 11 bases between the two ends. The germline gives CDR1 MNHEY, CDR2 SVGAGI. CDR3 sequence reads: CASNFLETGELFF. The CDR3 region has the DNA TGTGCCAGCAACTTCCTAGAAACCGGGGAGCTGTTTTTT.

This clone has only one observation. This sequence joins TRBV5-1 and TRBJ2-7; D is possibly TRBD2 (5 bases). The CDR3 is made up of 14 amino acids. CDR1 SGHRS and CDR2 YFSETQ come from the germline V gene. Trimming left V 2 bases short and J 5 bases short, with 14 bases between. The CDR3 sequence: CASSFPPGSHEQYF. DNA for the CDR3: TGCGCCAGCAGCTTCCCCCCGGGGAGTCACGAGCAGTACTTC.

The V call is TRBV27, the J call TRBJ2-7, with TRBD2 matching over 11 bases. Germline lookup yields CDR1 MNHEY and CDR2 SMNVEV (reference sequence). The CDR3 totals 13 residues. J lost 2 bases, V lost 8 bases, and 2 bases had no gene match. CDR3: CASGTSGPYEQYF. The CDR3 DNA reads TGTGCCAGCGGGACTAGCGGTCCCTACGAGCAGTACTTC.

The sample holds one count of this clone. The CDR3 DNA sequence: TGCAGCGTTGGGGGCCTCATCACCGGGGAGCTGTTTTTT. Amino acid sequence: CSVGGLITGELFF. The chain couples TRBV29-1 to TRBJ2-2, with a tentative D call TRBD1 (5 bases). Germline-derived CDR1 and CDR2 are SQVTM and ANQGSEA. V was shortened by 4 bases and J by 4 bases, with 10 bases between the two germline ends. This CDR3 region has 13 residues.

Concerning this clone itself: Other DNA sequences in this sample translate to the same CDR3. This rearrangement joins TRBV19 to TRBJ1-1; 8 positions match TRBD1. Germline CDR1 LNHDA, CDR2 SQIVND (reference sequence). V gave up 6 bases and J gave up 5 bases; unmatched junction bases: 2. The CDR3 loop spans 12 amino acids. The CDR3 loop reads CASRQGATEAFF. In nucleotides, the CDR3 is TGTGCCAGTAGGCAGGGGGCAACTGAAGCTTTCTTT.

The genes are TRBV12-3 or TRBV12-4 and TRBJ1-4; D is possibly TRBD1 (5 bases). The CDR3 contains 13 residues. The V end was cut by 5 bases, the J end by 7 bases, with 11 bases between. The CDR3 DNA reads as TGTGCCAGCAGTGGGCGGGACGGTGAAAAACTGTTTTTT. Amino acid sequence: CASSGRDGEKLFF.

The rearrangement uses TRBV7-9 and TRBJ2-1; no clear D. CDR1 and CDR2 from the germline V gene are SEHNR and FQNEAQ (reference sequence). Trimming left V 1 base short and J 12 bases short, with 10 bases between. The length of the CDR3 is 12 residues. The CDR3 here is CASSLGPDSQFF. The CDR3 DNA reads TGTGCCAGCAGCTTAGGGCCCGATTCGCAGTTCTTC.

CDR3 protein: CASSSAGTGNQETQYF. The CDR3 nucleotides read TGTGCCAGCAGTTCGGCCGGGACAGGGAACCAAGAGACCCAGTACTTC. The chain is built from TRBV6-5 and TRBJ2-5; 9 bases line up with TRBD1. This CDR3 has 16 amino acids. Germline V CDR1 and CDR2: MNHEY, SVGAGI. The ends lost 4 bases at V and 0 bases at J; junction bases unmatched: 6.